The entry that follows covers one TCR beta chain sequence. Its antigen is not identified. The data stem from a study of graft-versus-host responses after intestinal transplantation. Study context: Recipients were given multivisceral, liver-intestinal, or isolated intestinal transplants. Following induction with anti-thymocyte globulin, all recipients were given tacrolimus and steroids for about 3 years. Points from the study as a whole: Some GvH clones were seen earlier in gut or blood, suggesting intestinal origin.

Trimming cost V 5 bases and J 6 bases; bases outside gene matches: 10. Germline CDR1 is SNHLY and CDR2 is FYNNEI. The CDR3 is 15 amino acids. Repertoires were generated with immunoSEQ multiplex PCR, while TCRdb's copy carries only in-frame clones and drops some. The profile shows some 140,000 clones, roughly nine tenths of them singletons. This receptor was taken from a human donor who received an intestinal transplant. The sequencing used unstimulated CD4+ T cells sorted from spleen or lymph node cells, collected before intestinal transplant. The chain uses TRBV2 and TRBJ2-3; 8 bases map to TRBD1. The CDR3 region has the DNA TGTGCCAGCAGTTTCGACAGGGGAGAGTTGGATACGCAGTATTTT. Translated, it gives CASSFDRGELDTQYF.